This TCR beta chain was profiled in a study of vaccination and CD4 T cells after COVID-19 (dated by TCRdb to about 2022). At the level of the whole study: Convalescent patients had a positive SARS-CoV-2 result on nasal swab PCR, and of these patients, some ten had mild disease and one had severe disease. Control cultures used a CEFX viral epitope pool as positive control, an HIV-1 Nef peptide pool as negative control, or no peptide. Post-COVID blood samples from convalescent patients were collected a median of 101 days after diagnosis, with a range of roughly 35 to 180 days. Two doses of either the Pfizer-BioNTech BNT162b2 vaccine (n=8) or the Moderna mRNA-1273 vaccine (n=2) were administered to participants. Overlapping spike peptide pools from SARS-CoV-2 and from the common cold coronaviruses HCoV-NL63, HCoV-OC43 and HCoV-229E were used as culture stimuli. In roughly 11 COVID-19 convalescent patients and a few infection-naive healthy vaccine recipients, the spike-specific CD4+ TCR repertoire before mRNA vaccination was compared with the repertoire after mRNA vaccination. Post-vaccine blood samples were obtained a median of around 67 days after the second vaccine dose, with a range of about 13 to 241 days. The convalescent cohort comprised six males and four females, including two Hispanic individuals, seven Caucasians, two Asians and one multiracial person.

Details on this clonotype: This clone's antigen is unknown. No base quality information exists; no much larger clone differs at one position.

The study at large found these results: The median number of SARS-CoV-2-reactive clonotypes rose from fewer than 25 after infection to 38 after vaccination, but the change was not significant. Relatively few convalescent patients were included in the study, and early timepoints after natural infection were not analyzed. In convalescent patients, a median approximately 83% of post-vaccine SARS-CoV-2-reactive clones were detected only after vaccination, suggesting vaccine-specific priming. In convalescent patients, nearly all vaccine-specific clones (304 of 307) were found to be mono-reactive for SARS-CoV-2 spike rather than cross-reactive with common cold coronaviruses.

Unmatched junction bases come to 10, with V trimmed by 8 bases and J by 4 bases. The CDR3, from cysteine to phenylalanine, totals 15 residues. The retained sequence is limited to the CDR3, 45 bases, with the frame set at the first base. CDR1 ENHRY and CDR2 SYGVKD were looked up in the germline V gene. Library preparation used PCR. At the Johns Hopkins FTIC core, DNA from the cultured CD4+ T cells underwent TCR sequencing with the Oncomine TCR Beta short-read assay. Genomic DNA was extracted from the cultured CD4+ T cells with the QIAamp micro DNA kit. Oncomine TCR Beta libraries from cultured CD4+ T cells were pooled using unique dual indexes and sequenced on an Illumina iSeq 100. Regarding the original processing steps: Non-productive sequences were removed, and CDR3s that did not start with C, did not end with F or W, or were shorter than 7 amino acids were discarded. Antigen-specific clonotypes were identified with the MANAFEST web application by comparing peptide-stimulated wells with reference and other culture wells. To be called positive, a clone needed an FDR below 0.05, an odds ratio above 5, and a productive frequency above 0.1% in at least two of three replicate wells. A clonotype was classed as cross-reactive if the clonotype showed significant expansion both in SARS-CoV-2 spike wells and in at least one common cold coronavirus spike condition. Levenshtein distances (stringdist) and unrooted phylogenetic trees (ape) in R version 3.6.1 were used to assess CDR3 homology. The public reads were reanalyzed by TCRdb: fastp trimming at Q25, MiXCR alignment, in-frame beta chains only. All rows with the same CDR3 protein become a single entry with the most common DNA and genes. The V and J calls were not made by the authors but by TCRdb's processing. This sample is represented by tens of thousands of distinct CDR3 sequences; 35% to 50% of them were singletons. In total, the top ten clones hold about 15% of the sample.

The intended sense of this specimen's treatment or condition label: roughly 10-day PBMC culture with coronavirus spike peptide pools or control peptides (ViraFEST assay). The ViraFEST assay, used in the study, expanded antigen-specific T cells with peptide pools and then identified the expanded clonotypes through TCR sequencing. The convalescent patients' positive SARS-CoV-2 PCR tests fell between March and December 2020, which was before the Alpha, Beta and Delta variants emerged in the United States. Each well held some 2 million PBMCs cultured with about 9.8 ug/ml peptide pools in IMDM containing approximately 4.8% human AB serum and approximately 10 IU/ml IL-2. On days 3 and 7, half of the culture medium was replaced with fresh IL-2-containing medium. CD4+ T cells were isolated after roughly eleven days of culture through negative selection using the EasySep CD4+ T cell isolation kit. Ficoll-Paque Plus gradient centrifugation was used to isolate PBMCs from whole blood, and the isolated PBMCs were then either used fresh or cryopreserved at -140C. Each culture condition was generally run in triplicate wells.

The chain couples TRBV10-3 to TRBJ1-5, with 8 bases in between that match TRBD1. The sequence was collected from a human donor who had recovered from COVID-19. Sequencing used CD4+ T cells from blood, cultured in vitro. DNA sequence: TGTGCCATCGGAGGGACAGGTCGCGAAAATCAGCCCCAGCATTTT. It encodes CAIGGTGRENQPQHF.